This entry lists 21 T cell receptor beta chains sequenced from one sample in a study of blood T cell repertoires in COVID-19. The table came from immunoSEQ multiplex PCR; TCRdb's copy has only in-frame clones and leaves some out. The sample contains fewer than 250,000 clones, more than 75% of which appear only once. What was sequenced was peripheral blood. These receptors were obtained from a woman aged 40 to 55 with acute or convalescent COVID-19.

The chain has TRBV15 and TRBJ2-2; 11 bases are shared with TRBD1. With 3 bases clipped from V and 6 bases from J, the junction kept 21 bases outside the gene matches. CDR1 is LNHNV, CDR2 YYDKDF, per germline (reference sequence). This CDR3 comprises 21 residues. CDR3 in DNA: TGTGCCACCAGCAGGACTGGACCCGGGACAGGGGGTTTTGTAGGGGCCGGGGAGCTGTTTTTT. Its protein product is CATSRTGPGTGGFVGAGELFF.

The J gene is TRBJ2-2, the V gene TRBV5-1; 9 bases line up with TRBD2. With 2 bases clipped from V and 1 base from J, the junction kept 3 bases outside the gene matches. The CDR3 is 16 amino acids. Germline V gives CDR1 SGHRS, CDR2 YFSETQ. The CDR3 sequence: CASSLKLAGNTGELFF. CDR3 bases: TGCGCCAGCAGCTTAAAACTAGCGGGGAACACCGGGGAGCTGTTTTTT. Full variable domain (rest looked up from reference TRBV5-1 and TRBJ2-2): KAGVTQTPRYLIKTRGQQVTLSCSPISGHRSVSWYQQTPGQGLQFLFEYFSETQRNKGNFPGRFSGRQFSNSRSEMNVSTLELGDSALYLCASSLKLAGNTGELFFGEGSRLTVL.

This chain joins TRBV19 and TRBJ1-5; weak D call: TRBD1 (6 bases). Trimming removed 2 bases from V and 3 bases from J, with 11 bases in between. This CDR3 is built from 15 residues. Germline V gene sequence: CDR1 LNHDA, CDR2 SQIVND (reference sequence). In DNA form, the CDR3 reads TGTGCCAGTAGTATAAGGGGGTTAGACAATCAGCCCCAGCATTTT. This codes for CASSIRGLDNQPQHF.

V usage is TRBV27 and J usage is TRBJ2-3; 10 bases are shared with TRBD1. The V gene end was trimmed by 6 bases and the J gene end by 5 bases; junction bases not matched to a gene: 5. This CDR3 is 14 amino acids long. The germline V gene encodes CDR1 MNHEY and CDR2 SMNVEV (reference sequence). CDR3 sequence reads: CASRSGQGEDTQYF. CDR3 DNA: TGTGCCAGCAGGTCCGGACAGGGGGAAGATACGCAGTATTTT.

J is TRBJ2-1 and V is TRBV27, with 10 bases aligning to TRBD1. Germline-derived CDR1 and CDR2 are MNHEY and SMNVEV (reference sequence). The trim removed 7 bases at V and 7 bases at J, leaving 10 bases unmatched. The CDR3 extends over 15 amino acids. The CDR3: CASMGGQGIRNEQFF. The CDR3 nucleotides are TGTGCCAGCATGGGGGGACAGGGGATTCGGAATGAGCAGTTCTTC.

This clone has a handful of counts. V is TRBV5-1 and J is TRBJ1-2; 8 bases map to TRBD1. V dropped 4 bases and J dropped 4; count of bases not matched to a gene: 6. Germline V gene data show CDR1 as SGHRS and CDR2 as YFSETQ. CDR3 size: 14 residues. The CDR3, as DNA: TGCGCCAGCAGCGGGACAGGTGCAACCTATGGCTACACCTTC. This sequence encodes CASSGTGATYGYTF.

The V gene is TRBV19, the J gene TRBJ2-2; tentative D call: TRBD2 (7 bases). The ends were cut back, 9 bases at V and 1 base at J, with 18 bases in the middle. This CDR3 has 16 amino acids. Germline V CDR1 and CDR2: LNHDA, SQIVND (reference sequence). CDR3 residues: CASLGGGLRNTGELFF. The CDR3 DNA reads TGTGCCAGCCTAGGGGGGGGATTAAGGAACACCGGGGAGCTGTTTTTT. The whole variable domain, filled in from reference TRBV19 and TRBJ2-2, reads DGGITQSPKYLFRKEGQNVTLSCEQNLNHDAMYWYRQDPGQGLRLIYYSQIVNDFQKGDIAEGYSVSREKKESFPLTVTSAQKNPTAFYLCASLGGGLRNTGELFFGEGSRLTVL.

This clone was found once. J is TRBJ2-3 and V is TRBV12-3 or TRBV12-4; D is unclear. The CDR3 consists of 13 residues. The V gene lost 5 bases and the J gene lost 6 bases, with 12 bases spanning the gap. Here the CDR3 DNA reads TGTGCCAGCAGTCTTCAACTAAGGGATACGCAGTATTTT. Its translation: CASSLQLRDTQYF.

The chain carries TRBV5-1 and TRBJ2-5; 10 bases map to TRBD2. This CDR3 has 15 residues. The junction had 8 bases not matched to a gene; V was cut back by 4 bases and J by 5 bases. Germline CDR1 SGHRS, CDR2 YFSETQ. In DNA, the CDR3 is TGCGCCAGCAGCCGAAGCGGGGGGGCCGGTGAGACCCAGTACTTC. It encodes CASSRSGGAGETQYF.

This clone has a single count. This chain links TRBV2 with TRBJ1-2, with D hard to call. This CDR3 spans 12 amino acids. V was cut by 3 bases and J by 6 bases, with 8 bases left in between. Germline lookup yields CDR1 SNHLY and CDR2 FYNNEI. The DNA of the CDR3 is TGTGCCAGCAGTGATCCCGGGGATGGCTACACCTTC. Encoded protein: CASSDPGDGYTF.

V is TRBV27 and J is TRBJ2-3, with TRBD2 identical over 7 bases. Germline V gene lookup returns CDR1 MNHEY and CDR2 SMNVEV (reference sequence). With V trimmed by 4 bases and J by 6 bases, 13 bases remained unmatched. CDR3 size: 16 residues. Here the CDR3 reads CASSSRLAPTPDTQYF. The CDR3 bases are TGTGCCAGCAGTTCAAGACTAGCTCCTACCCCGGATACGCAGTATTTT.

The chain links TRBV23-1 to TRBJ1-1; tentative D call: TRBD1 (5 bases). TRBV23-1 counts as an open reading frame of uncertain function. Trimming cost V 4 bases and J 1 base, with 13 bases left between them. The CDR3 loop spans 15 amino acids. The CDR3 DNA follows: TGCGCCAGCAGTCCGAAGGGGCCGGGGAACACTGAAGCTTTCTTT. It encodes CASSPKGPGNTEAFF.

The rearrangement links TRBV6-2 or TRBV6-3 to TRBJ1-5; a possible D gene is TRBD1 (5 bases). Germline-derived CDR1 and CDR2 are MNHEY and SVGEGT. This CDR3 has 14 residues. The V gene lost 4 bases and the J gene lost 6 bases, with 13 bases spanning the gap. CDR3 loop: CASSSGGKGQPQHF. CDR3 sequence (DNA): TGTGCCAGCAGTTCGGGGGGTAAAGGTCAGCCCCAGCATTTT.

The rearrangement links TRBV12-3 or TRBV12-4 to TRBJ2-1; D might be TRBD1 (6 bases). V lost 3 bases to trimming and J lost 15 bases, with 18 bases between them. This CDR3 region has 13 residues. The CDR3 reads CASSLNGWGPRFF. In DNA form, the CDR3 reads TGTGCCAGCAGTTTGAACGGGTGGGGGCCCAGGTTCTTC.

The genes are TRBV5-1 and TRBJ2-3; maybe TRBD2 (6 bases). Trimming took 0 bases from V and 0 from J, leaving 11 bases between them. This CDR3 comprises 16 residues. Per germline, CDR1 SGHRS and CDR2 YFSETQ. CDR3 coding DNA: TGCGCCAGCAGCTTGGCGGGCGGGACTAGCACAGATACGCAGTATTTT. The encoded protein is CASSLAGGTSTDTQYF.

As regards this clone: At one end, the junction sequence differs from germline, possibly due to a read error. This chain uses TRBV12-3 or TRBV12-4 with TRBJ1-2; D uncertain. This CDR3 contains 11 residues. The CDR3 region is CASSSRTDSYF. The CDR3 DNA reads TGTGCCAGCAGTTCGAGGACGGACTCCTACTTC.

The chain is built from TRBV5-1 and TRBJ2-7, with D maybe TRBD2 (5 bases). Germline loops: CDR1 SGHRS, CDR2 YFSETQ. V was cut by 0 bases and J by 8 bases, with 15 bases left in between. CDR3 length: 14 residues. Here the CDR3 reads CASSLGSDYVQQYF. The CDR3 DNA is TGCGCCAGCAGCTTGGGCAGCGACTACGTGCAGCAGTACTTC.

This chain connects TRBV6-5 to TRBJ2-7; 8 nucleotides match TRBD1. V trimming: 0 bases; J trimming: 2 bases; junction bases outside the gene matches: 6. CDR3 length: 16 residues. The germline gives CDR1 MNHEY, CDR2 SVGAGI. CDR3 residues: CASSYSLDREPYEQYF. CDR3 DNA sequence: TGTGCCAGCAGTTACTCCCTGGACAGGGAGCCCTACGAGCAGTACTTC.

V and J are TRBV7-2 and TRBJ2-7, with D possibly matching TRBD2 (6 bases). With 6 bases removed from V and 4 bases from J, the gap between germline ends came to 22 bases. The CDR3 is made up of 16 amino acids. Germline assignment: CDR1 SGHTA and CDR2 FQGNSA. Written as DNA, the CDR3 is TGTGCCAGCAGGCAACGACTAGATAGTTCTCGATACGAGCAGTACTTC. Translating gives CASRQRLDSSRYEQYF.

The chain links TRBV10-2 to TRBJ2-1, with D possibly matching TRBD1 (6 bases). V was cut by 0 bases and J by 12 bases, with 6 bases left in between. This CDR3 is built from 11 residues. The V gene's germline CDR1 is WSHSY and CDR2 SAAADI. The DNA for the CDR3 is TGCGCCAGCAGTGAGTCGGACAGGCAGTTCTTC. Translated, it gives CASSESDRQFF.

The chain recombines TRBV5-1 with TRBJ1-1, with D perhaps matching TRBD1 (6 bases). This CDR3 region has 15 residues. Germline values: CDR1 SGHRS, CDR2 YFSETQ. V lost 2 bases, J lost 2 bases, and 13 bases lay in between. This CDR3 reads CASSFTSGTNTEAFF. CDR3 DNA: TGCGCCAGCAGCTTTACCTCGGGGACAAACACTGAAGCTTTCTTT.